This entry lists 29 T cell receptor beta chains sequenced from one sample in a study of Graves' ophthalmopathy and Graves' hyperthyroidism. Amplification targeted the TCR beta CDR3 regions, with RNA transcripts as the source material. Following a first-round RT-PCR that used HTBI primers, a second-round multiplex PCR was carried out. TCRdb processed the multiplex PCR reads anew with MiXCR; each CDR3 protein has one entry. In the table there are 500,000 to 700,000 distinct CDR3 sequences, approximately 22% of which are singletons. The source material was peripheral blood. These receptors were collected from a woman between 18 and 30 years old with stable Graves' hyperthyroidism. Some clones in this sample may be carry-over from other donors' samples.

The chain links TRBV6-1 to TRBJ1-1; D remains ambiguous. Trimming cost V 7 bases and J 4 bases, with 13 bases left between them. Germline V gene lookup returns CDR1 MNHNS and CDR2 SASEGT. This CDR3 is built from 13 residues. The CDR3 DNA reads as TGTGCCAGCACCCTCGTCCCCGGCACTGAAGCTTTCTTT. Translating it yields CASTLVPGTEAFF.

The CDR3 region is CASSRAGSNYGYTF. The CDR3 DNA reads as TGTGCCAGCAGTCGGGCAGGATCAAACTATGGCTACACCTTC. The chain uses TRBV6-1 and TRBJ1-2; no definite D call. Germline values: CDR1 MNHNS, CDR2 SASEGT. Trimming shortened V by 5 bases and J by 2 bases, and 12 bases separated the two germline ends. The CDR3 is 14 amino acids.

This clonotype has more than one count but fewer than ten. V gene TRBV9 combines with J gene TRBJ2-2, with D perhaps given as TRBD1 or TRBD2 (6 bases each). The V end was cut by 5 bases, the J end by 3 bases, with 11 bases between. CDR1 is SGDLS, CDR2 YYNGEE, per germline. The CDR3 loop spans 14 amino acids. In DNA, the CDR3 is TGTGCCAGCAGAGGAGGGGGAGACACCGGGGAGCTGTTTTTT. Translation: CASRGGGDTGELFF.

The chain is built from TRBV6-5 and TRBJ2-2, with D tentatively TRBD1 (5 bases). Germline assignment: CDR1 MNHEY and CDR2 SVGAGI. The CDR3 is made up of 15 amino acids. V was trimmed by 2 bases and J by 5 bases, leaving 12 bases between them. CDR3 loop: CASSYMQGLTGELFF. The CDR3 region has the DNA TGTGCCAGCAGTTACATGCAGGGTCTTACCGGGGAGCTGTTTTTT.

The chain carries TRBV6-1 and TRBJ1-1, with D tentatively TRBD1 (5 bases). CDR1 is MNHNS, CDR2 SASEGT, per germline. V was pared by 4 bases and J by 3 bases, with 24 bases between. This CDR3 has 18 amino acids. CDR3 residues: CASSGEGPNFLVDTEAFF. CDR3 DNA sequence: TGTGCCAGCAGTGGGGAGGGGCCGAACTTCCTAGTGGACACTGAAGCTTTCTTT.

This clonotype appeared many times. In nucleotides, the CDR3 is TGTGCCAGCAGCGGGACAGGGATCGCCGGGGAGCTGTTTTTT. Protein: CASSGTGIAGELFF. This chain connects TRBV11-3 to TRBJ2-2, with TRBD1 matching 9 bases. The CDR3 runs 14 residues. Germline values: CDR1 SGHNT, CDR2 YENEEA. Trimming removed 5 bases from V and 6 bases from J; junction bases left unmatched: 4. Combining the CDR3 with reference TRBV11-3 and TRBJ2-2 gives the whole variable domain EAGVVQSPRYKIIEKKQPVAFWCNPISGHNTLYWYLQNLGQGPELLIRYENEEAVDDSQLPKDRFSAERLKGVDSTLKIQPAELGDSAVYLCASSGTGIAGELFFGEGSRLTVL.

This clonotype was recorded at least ten times. Here the CDR3 reads CASSQARGMSNQPQHF. The CDR3 nucleotides read TGCGCCAGCAGCCAAGCAAGGGGAATGAGCAATCAGCCCCAGCATTTT. This chain connects TRBV4-1 to TRBJ1-5, with D possibly TRBD1 on 5 matching bases. Germline CDR1 is MGHRA and CDR2 is YSYEKL. Trimming took 1 base from V and 1 from J, leaving 11 bases between them. The CDR3 consists of 16 residues.

This clonotype was seen ten or more times. The CDR3 protein is CATSDSYEQYF. DNA of the CDR3: TGTGCCACCAGCGACAGCTACGAGCAGTACTTC. The V call is TRBV24-1, the J call TRBJ2-7, with a possible D match to TRBD1 (5 bases). V lost 7 bases and J lost 3, with 6 bases in between. Germline lookup yields CDR1 KGHDR and CDR2 SFDVKD. This CDR3 region has 11 residues.

Regarding this clonotype: The junction departs from germline at one end; a sequencing error may be responsible. The chain employs TRBV9 and TRBJ1-1, with D unresolved. The CDR3 sequence is 14 residues long. CDR1 is SGDLS and CDR2 is YYNGEE in the germline V gene. As DNA, the CDR3 is TGTGCCAGCAGCGTAGGAGGGTCCTCCACTGAATCTTTCTTT. Translating it yields CASSVGGSSTESFF.

This clonotype was seen many times. The chain employs TRBV28 and TRBJ2-5, with 8 bases fitting TRBD1. The CDR3 has 15 residues. V was pared by 3 bases and J by 4 bases, with 7 bases of the junction left unmatched. From germline, CDR1 is MDHEN and CDR2 SYDVKM. The CDR3 loop is CASSFGLGTGETQYF. The CDR3 region has the DNA TGTGCCAGCAGTTTCGGGCTGGGGACAGGAGAGACCCAGTACTTC.

The chain combines TRBV5-1 with TRBJ1-1; D remains ambiguous. Trimming took off 3 bases at V and 0 bases at J, with 9 bases between the two ends. The CDR3 is 14 residues long. Germline CDR1 is SGHRS and CDR2 is YFSETQ. The CDR3 nucleotides read TGCGCCAGCAGCTCGGGATATGTGAACACTGAAGCTTTCTTT. Its protein product is CASSSGYVNTEAFF.

At least ten counts were recorded for this clonotype. The genes are TRBV6-4 and TRBJ1-2; no clear D gene. Trimming cost V 6 bases and J 6 bases, with 14 bases left between them. This CDR3 is built from 13 residues. The germline V gene encodes CDR1 MRHNA and CDR2 SNTAGT. DNA for the CDR3: TGTGCCAGCAGGTCCGATGTGCGCGATGGCTACACCTTC. This sequence encodes CASRSDVRDGYTF.

This clonotype was detected only a few times. The genes are TRBV5-1 and TRBJ2-7; D may be TRBD1 or TRBD2 (6 bases each). The CDR3 is made up of 15 amino acids. Germline CDR1 SGHRS, CDR2 YFSETQ. Trimming removed 0 bases at V and 2 bases at J, with 12 bases between. The CDR3 DNA follows: TGCGCCAGCAGCTTGGAAGGGGGGTCCCCCTACGAGCAGTACTTC. This sequence encodes CASSLEGGSPYEQYF. Using reference TRBV5-1 and TRBJ2-7 for the parts outside the CDR3, the full variable domain is KAGVTQTPRYLIKTRGQQVTLSCSPISGHRSVSWYQQTPGQGLQFLFEYFSETQRNKGNFPGRFSGRQFSNSRSEMNVSTLELGDSALYLCASSLEGGSPYEQYFGPGTRLTVT.

This clonotype was seen a handful of times. V is TRBV28 and J is TRBJ2-5; 13 positions match TRBD2. CDR3 length: 18 amino acids. J was trimmed by 4 bases and V by 3 bases; bases with no gene match: 11. Germline CDR1 MDHEN, CDR2 SYDVKM. This CDR3 is CASSLGTSGRAGGETQYF. CDR3 nucleotides: TGTGCCAGCAGTTTGGGCACTAGCGGGAGGGCCGGTGGAGAGACCCAGTACTTC.

This clonotype was seen many times. The chain joins TRBV11-2 to TRBJ2-5, with D perhaps matching TRBD1 (5 bases). CDR1 is SGHAT, CDR2 FQNNGV, per germline. Deletions cut 1 base from V and 0 bases from J, with 18 bases between. The CDR3 covers 18 residues. CDR3 DNA sequence: TGTGCCAGCAGCTTAGGCATTACGGCAGGGCAGAACCAAGAGACCCAGTACTTC. It specifies CASSLGITAGQNQETQYF.

This clonotype was observed many times. The chain has TRBV12-3 or TRBV12-4 and TRBJ1-5, with 9 nucleotides matching TRBD1. CDR3 length: 15 amino acids. V gave up 2 bases and J gave up 6 bases; unmatched junction bases: 5. DNA of the CDR3: TGTGCCAGCAGTTTATCCGGGACAGGGCTTCAGCCCCAGCATTTT. Translated, it gives CASSLSGTGLQPQHF.

This clonotype appeared many times. The chain uses TRBV10-3 and TRBJ1-5; possibly TRBD1 for D (6 bases). Germline lookup yields CDR1 ENHRY and CDR2 SYGVKD. V was clipped by 10 bases and J by 0 bases, with 13 bases between them. This CDR3 has 14 amino acids. CDR3: CATRTDTSNQPQHF. CDR3 DNA sequence: TGTGCCACCAGGACAGACACTAGCAATCAGCCCCAGCATTTT.

This rearrangement joins TRBV27 to TRBJ1-6; D call uncertain. The CDR3 is 13 amino acids. Trimming took 5 bases from V and 8 from J, leaving 10 bases between them. Per germline, CDR1 MNHEY and CDR2 SMNVEV (reference sequence). In DNA form, the CDR3 reads TGTGCCAGCAGTCATAGAGCGGATTCACCCCTCCACTTT. Translation gives CASSHRADSPLHF.

This rearrangement joins TRBV7-9 to TRBJ2-7; TRBD1 matches 10 bases. V was clipped by 7 bases and J by 0 bases; unmatched bases: 6. Germline V lookup: CDR1 SEHNR, CDR2 FQNEAQ (reference sequence). The CDR3 runs 15 residues. The chain's CDR3 is CASTSGTGDSYEQYF. The CDR3 nucleotides read TGTGCCAGCACCTCCGGGACAGGGGACTCCTACGAGCAGTACTTC.

This clonotype was detected many times. This chain links TRBV15 with TRBJ2-4; D uncertain. This CDR3 is built from 13 residues. Germline V gene data show CDR1 as LNHNV and CDR2 as YYDKDF (reference sequence). Trimming took off 0 bases at V and 12 bases at J, with 12 bases between the two ends. CDR3 residues: CATSRDLYGNQYF. For the CDR3, the DNA is TGTGCCACCAGCAGAGATCTTTATGGAAATCAGTACTTC.

Ten or more counts support this clonotype. This chain connects TRBV12-3 or TRBV12-4 to TRBJ1-1, with D maybe TRBD1 (6 bases). The CDR3 is made up of 16 amino acids. The ends were cut back, 5 bases at V and 7 bases at J, with 23 bases in the middle. CDR3 coding DNA: TGTGCCAGCAGTGTTCTAGGGCCAGGGGCCAGGGGTGAAGCTTTCTTT. Encoded protein: CASSVLGPGARGEAFF.

This clonotype appeared many times. A much larger clone differs from this one at a single base, so this may be a read error. CDR3 sequence (DNA): TGTGTCAGCAGGCGACCCCCGGGACAGCCGAACACTGAAGCTTTCTTT. It codes for CVSRRPPGQPNTEAFF. The chain recombines TRBV6-1 with TRBJ1-1, with 7 bases aligning to TRBD1. The CDR3 has 16 residues. Germline CDR1 MNHNS, CDR2 SASEGT.

The genes are TRBV12-3 or TRBV12-4 and TRBJ2-5; 7 bases align to TRBD2. The CDR3 sequence is 16 residues long. Trimming removed 2 bases from V and 4 bases from J; junction bases left unmatched: 10. This CDR3 is CASSLSGLVLGETQYF. For the CDR3, the DNA is TGTGCCAGCAGTTTAAGTGGACTAGTGTTGGGAGAGACCCAGTACTTC.

Turning to this clonotype: This may arise from a read error, as a much more abundant clone is one base away. The V and J genes are TRBV9 and TRBJ1-2; D remains unclear. The CDR3 spans 15 residues. Between the trimmed V and J ends, which lost 4 bases and 8 bases, there was a span of 21 bases. Germline V CDR1 and CDR2: SGDLS, YYNGEE. CDR3 protein: CASSRNNPGGYGYTF. The DNA of the CDR3 is TGTGCCAGCAGCCGAAACAACCCAGGAGGATACGGCTACACCTTC.

This clonotype was counted a few times. The chain employs TRBV4-1 and TRBJ1-2; no reliable D call. The germline V gene has CDR1 MGHRA and CDR2 YSYEKL. This CDR3 is built from 14 residues. The V end was cut by 1 base, the J end by 6 bases, with 12 bases between. CDR3 DNA: TGCGCCAGCAGCCAAGCCCAGAGGGTTGATGGCTACACCTTC. Residues: CASSQAQRVDGYTF.

V and J are TRBV6-1 and TRBJ1-5; a possible D gene is TRBD1 (5 bases). Germline-derived CDR1 and CDR2 are MNHNS and SASEGT. Trimming stripped 8 bases from V and 0 bases from J, with 14 bases between. CDR3 size: 15 residues. The CDR3 spells CASQGEPYSNQPQHF. The CDR3 DNA reads as TGTGCCAGCCAGGGAGAACCTTATAGCAATCAGCCCCAGCATTTT.

V is TRBV9 and J is TRBJ1-6; D uncertain. Germline lookup yields CDR1 SGDLS and CDR2 YYNGEE. The ends were cut back, 2 bases at V and 0 bases at J, with 6 bases in the middle. The CDR3 spans 15 residues. Written as DNA, the CDR3 is TGTGCCAGCAGCGTCCTCAGCTCCTATAATTCACCCCTCCACTTT. Translated, it gives CASSVLSSYNSPLHF.

There are many counts of this clonotype. The J gene is TRBJ1-5, the V gene TRBV28; D is possibly TRBD1 (5 bases). The germline V gene has CDR1 MDHEN and CDR2 SYDVKM. Trimming cost V 1 base and J 1 base, with 11 bases left between them. CDR3 size: 16 residues. CDR3 sequence: CASSLLGLPSNQPQHF. The CDR3 DNA sequence: TGTGCCAGCAGTTTATTGGGACTGCCGAGCAATCAGCCCCAGCATTTT.

This clonotype has a handful of counts. This chain connects TRBV30 to TRBJ2-2; unclear D gene. CDR1 and CDR2 from the germline V gene are GTSNPN and SVGIG (reference sequence). The CDR3 covers 13 residues. V was pared by 4 bases and J by 2 bases, with 8 bases between. In DNA form, the CDR3 reads TGTGCCTGGATTCGATTTAACACCGGGGAGCTGTTTTTT. Protein: CAWIRFNTGELFF.